This T cell receptor (beta chain) comes out of a study of control samples from healthy donors and cancer patients. Clones were sequenced by immunoSEQ multiplex PCR, and TCRdb holds only the in-frame ones, with some missing. Among roughly 80,000 clones listed, 70% to 90% were seen once. The CDR3 runs to 14 residues. Germline trimming cut 6 bases from V and 5 bases from J; bases unmatched to any gene: 9. The germline V gene has CDR1 LNHDA and CDR2 SQIVND (reference sequence). J is TRBJ2-7 and V is TRBV19, with 8 nucleotides matching TRBD1. What was sequenced was blood. The sequence was obtained from a woman in her 50s in good health. The chain's CDR3 is CASSTGTGVDEQYF. CDR3 DNA: TGTGCCAGTAGCACCGGGACAGGCGTCGACGAGCAGTACTTC.